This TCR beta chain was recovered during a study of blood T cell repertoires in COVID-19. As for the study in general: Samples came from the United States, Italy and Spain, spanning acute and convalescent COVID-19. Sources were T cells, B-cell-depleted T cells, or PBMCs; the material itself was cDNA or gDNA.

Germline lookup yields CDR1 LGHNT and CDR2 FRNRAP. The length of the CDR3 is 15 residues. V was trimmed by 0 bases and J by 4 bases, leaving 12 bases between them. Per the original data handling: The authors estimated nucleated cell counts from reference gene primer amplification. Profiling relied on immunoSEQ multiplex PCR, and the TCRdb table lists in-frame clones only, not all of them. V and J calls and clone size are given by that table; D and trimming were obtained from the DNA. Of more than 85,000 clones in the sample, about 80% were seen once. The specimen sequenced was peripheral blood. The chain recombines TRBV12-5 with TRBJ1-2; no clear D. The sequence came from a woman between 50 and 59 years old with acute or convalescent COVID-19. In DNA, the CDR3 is TGTGCTAGTGGTTTGGTAGGAGGCAGGTTCTATGGCTACACCTTC. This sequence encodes CASGLVGGRFYGYTF.